This record covers a single TCR beta chain. From germline, CDR1 is SGDLS and CDR2 YYNGEE. The CDR3 loop spans 15 amino acids. V trimming: 4 bases; J trimming: 3 bases; junction bases outside the gene matches: 3. The data are from a study of blood T cell repertoires in COVID-19. Looking at the study overall: Researchers got acute and convalescent COVID-19 samples from the United States, Italy and Spain. From T cells, B-cell-depleted T cells, or PBMCs came the material, which was cDNA or gDNA.

Original processing methods: Reference gene primer amplification gave nucleated cell count estimates. Here immunoSEQ multiplex PCR was the method, and the copy in TCRdb shows in-frame clones only, minus some. V and J calls and clone size are as listed in that table; D and trimming were resolved from the DNA. This sample yields about 54,000 clones, of which 65% to 90% are seen a single time; about 13% belongs to the top ten. The sequenced material came from peripheral blood. The chain uses TRBV9 and TRBJ2-4; 11 bases match TRBD1. This clonotype originated in a human donor in a cohort sampled during active COVID-19. CDR3 DNA sequence: TGTGCCAGCAGCCAGGGACAGGGGGTCAAAAACATTCAGTACTTC. This encodes CASSQGQGVKNIQYF.